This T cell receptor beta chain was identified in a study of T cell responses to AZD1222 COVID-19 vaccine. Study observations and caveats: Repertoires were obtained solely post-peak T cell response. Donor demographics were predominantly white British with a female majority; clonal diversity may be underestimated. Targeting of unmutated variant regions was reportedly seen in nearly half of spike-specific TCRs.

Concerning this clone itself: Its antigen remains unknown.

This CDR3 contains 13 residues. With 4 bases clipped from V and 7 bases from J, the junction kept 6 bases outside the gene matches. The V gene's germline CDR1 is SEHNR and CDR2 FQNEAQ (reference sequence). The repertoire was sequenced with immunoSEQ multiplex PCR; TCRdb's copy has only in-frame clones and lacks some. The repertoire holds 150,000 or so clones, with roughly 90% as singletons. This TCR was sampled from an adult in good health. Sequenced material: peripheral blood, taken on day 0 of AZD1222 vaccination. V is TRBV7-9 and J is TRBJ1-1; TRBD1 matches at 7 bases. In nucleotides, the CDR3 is TGTGCCAGCAGCTCCTCGGGACAGCTTGAAGCTTTCTTT. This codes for CASSSSGQLEAFF.